This TCR beta chain stems from a study of blood T cells in healthy people across ages. Overall study findings and caveats: Long-lived donors had more naive CD4+ cells and higher diversity than aged donors.

This CDR3 contains 14 residues. CDR1 is MDHEN, CDR2 SYDVKM, per germline. This clonotype appeared once. The antigen is not known. A junction end diverges from the germline sequence, so it may reflect a read error. A second PCR of about 7 to 12 cycles used a sample-barcoded 5' primer and a J-beta primer mix. Each CDR3 protein is one row after TCRdb ran MiXCR on the 5' RACE reads. The repertoire holds roughly 700,000 distinct CDR3 sequences, with 49% as singletons. The receptor's source is an older woman in good health. This chain connects TRBV28 to TRBJ2-1; possibly TRBD2 for D (5 bases). Source material: blood. As DNA, the CDR3 is TGTACCAGCAGTTCCAATCTCCTAGCCATCGAGCAGTTCTTC. This gives the protein CTSSSNLLAIEQFF.